This TCR beta chain was observed in a study of CD8 T cells in Susac syndrome. Germline assignment: CDR1 MGHDK and CDR2 SYGVNS. The CDR3 totals 14 residues. V dropped 5 bases and J dropped 5 bases, with 15 bases sitting between them. RNA amounts of about 0.5 to 1 ug underwent reverse transcription with random hexamers. TCRdb used MiXCR to reprocess the immunoSEQ multiplex PCR reads, holding one entry per CDR3 protein. The sample contains more than 85,000 distinct CDR3 sequences, roughly 96% of which appear only once. Sequencing targeted TCR beta in T cells from blood (CD8+ and CD4+). TEMRA cells were FACS-enriched, while CD8+ and CD4+ T cells were negatively isolated.

The receptor's source is a human donor in good health. Sequencing was done on a sample of CD4+ T cells from PBMCs. The rearrangement uses TRBV25-1 and TRBJ2-5, with D perhaps matching TRBD1 or TRBD2 (5 bases each). Written as DNA, the CDR3 is TGTGCCAGCAGTCTAACGGGGCCCCGGGAGACCCAGTACTTC. Translated: CASSLTGPRETQYF.